This record looks at one T cell receptor (beta chain) sequence and its context. Antigen unknown. These data originate in a study of T cells in localized non-small cell lung cancer. Using immunoSEQ multiplex PCR, the repertoire was profiled, and TCRdb retains in-frame clones only, with some absent. This sample yields about 72,000 clones, of which roughly four fifths are seen a single time; roughly 14% belongs to the top ten. The CDR3 has 14 amino acids. Germline V gene sequence: CDR1 SEHNR, CDR2 FQNEAQ (reference sequence). V lost 6 bases, J lost 4 bases, and 7 bases stayed unmatched. Study-level findings and limits: The study found T cell clonality highest in uninvolved adjacent lung, above tumor.

The input for sequencing was peripheral blood, taken before any cancer treatment. The chain is built from TRBV7-9 and TRBJ2-5, with 8 positions matching TRBD1. The receptor was derived from a female donor aged 60 or older with stage I lung adenocarcinoma. The chain's CDR3 is CASRLGQAPETQYF. The CDR3 bases are TGTGCCAGCAGGCTGGGACAGGCTCCAGAGACCCAGTACTTC.